This TCR beta chain was identified in a study of blood T cell repertoires in COVID-19. The CDR3 contains 13 residues. V was cut by 8 bases and J by 1 base, with 9 bases left in between. Germline CDR1 reads MNHEY; CDR2 reads SVGAGI. This clone was seen more than once but under ten times. Other DNA sequences of this sample code for an identical CDR3. Libraries were prepared by immunoSEQ multiplex PCR; TCRdb keeps only in-frame clonotypes and omits some of them. This sample has 130,000 to 150,000 clones; roughly 86% occur once, and the top ten carry 2.3%. The rearrangement links TRBV6-5 to TRBJ1-5, with a tentative D call TRBD1 (6 bases). The specimen sequenced was peripheral blood. This clonotype was sampled from a human donor in a cohort sampled during active COVID-19. The CDR3 spells CASRQGSNQPQHF. The CDR3, as DNA: TGTGCCAGCCGTCAGGGGAGCAATCAGCCCCAGCATTTT.